Given below is one T cell receptor (beta chain) in context. Only in-frame clones appear in the TCRdb table, and some are missing; sequencing was by immunoSEQ multiplex PCR. Among over 250,000 clones, roughly 88% were seen once, and the ten largest hold roughly 9.6%. The data belong to a study of blood T cell repertoires in COVID-19. Across the study: Samples came from the United States, Italy and Spain, spanning acute and convalescent COVID-19.

Per germline, CDR1 SNHLY and CDR2 FYNNEI. Trimming at V came to 7 bases and at J to 0 bases, leaving 7 bases not matched to a gene. There are 15 residues in the CDR3. The V call is TRBV2, the J call TRBJ2-3, with 7 nucleotides matching TRBD1. Sequencing was carried out using peripheral blood. The source of this sequence is a woman aged 70 to 79 with acute or convalescent COVID-19. The CDR3 DNA is TGTGCCAGCACTTATAGACAGGGCAGCACAGATACGCAGTATTTT. Translating it yields CASTYRQGSTDTQYF.